These 18 T cell receptor beta chains were sequenced from one sample in a study of cytomegalovirus exposure and HLA in healthy donors. This PCR relied on a set of 60 Vbeta primers and 13 Jbeta primers. TCRdb's table, derived via immunoSEQ multiplex PCR, lists solely in-frame clones and lacks some. Of 100,000 to 150,000 clones in the sample, 83% were seen once. Specimen: PBMCs. Every receptor here comes from a man aged 18 to 29 in good health and CMV-seropositive.

The chain recombines TRBV13 with TRBJ1-2; the D is unclear. Germline V gene sequence: CDR1 PRHDT, CDR2 FYEKMQ (reference sequence). Deletions cut 5 bases from V and 8 bases from J, with 9 bases between. The CDR3 spans 11 residues. The CDR3 sequence: CASSPPGGYTF. CDR3 in DNA: TGTGCCAGCAGCCCCCCCGGGGGCTACACCTTC.

This clone was seen more than once but under ten times. The chain recombines TRBV6-1 with TRBJ2-1, with 9 bases that match TRBD2. This CDR3 spans 15 amino acids. Losses at the gene ends were 3 bases for V and 9 bases for J; bases not matched to a gene: 9. Germline CDR1 MNHNS, CDR2 SASEGT. The CDR3 bases are TGTGCCAGCAGTGATGGAACCGGGACTAGCACTGAGCAGTTCTTC. This sequence encodes CASSDGTGTSTEQFF.

V and J are TRBV7-8 and TRBJ1-4; D is uncertain. The CDR3 is 14 residues long. V gave up 5 bases and J gave up 0 bases, with 7 bases separating them. The germline gives CDR1 SGHVS, CDR2 FQNEAQ. This CDR3 is CASSPTTTNEKLFF. The CDR3 DNA sequence: TGTGCCAGCAGCCCTACCACAACTAATGAAAAACTGTTTTTT.

This sequence joins TRBV6-1 and TRBJ1-2, with no clear D. The CDR3 totals 13 residues. V lost 8 bases to trimming and J lost 4 bases, with 14 bases between them. Germline CDR1 is MNHNS and CDR2 is SASEGT. The CDR3 region has the DNA TGTGCCAGCGACCCTGCGGAGAGCTATGGCTACACCTTC. Its protein is CASDPAESYGYTF.

V gene TRBV9 combines with J gene TRBJ2-3, with D perhaps TRBD2 (5 bases). The CDR3 has 16 amino acids. V gave up 0 bases and J gave up 2 bases, with 13 bases separating them. Germline V lookup: CDR1 SGDLS, CDR2 YYNGEE. The DNA of the CDR3 is TGTGCCAGCAGCGTAGGTGTGGACTTGCCCACAGATACGCAGTATTTT. Its protein product is CASSVGVDLPTDTQYF.

This clone has just a few counts. The chain recombines TRBV6-1 with TRBJ2-7; 8 bases fit TRBD2. Losses at the gene ends were 2 bases for V and 4 bases for J; bases not matched to a gene: 13. Germline V gives CDR1 MNHNS, CDR2 SASEGT. The CDR3 has 17 amino acids. This chain's CDR3 is CASSETGGAVLLYEQYF. In DNA form, the CDR3 reads TGTGCCAGCAGTGAAACGGGGGGGGCGGTCTTGTTGTACGAGCAGTACTTC.

This chain links TRBV4-1 with TRBJ2-3; the D gene is possibly TRBD1 (6 bases). The CDR3 runs 15 residues. Trimming pared 5 bases from V and 0 bases from J, leaving 12 bases between. From germline, CDR1 is MGHRA and CDR2 YSYEKL. The CDR3 DNA follows: TGCGCCAGCAGCGAAGGACAGATTAGCACAGATACGCAGTATTTT. The encoded protein is CASSEGQISTDTQYF.

V gene TRBV19 combines with J gene TRBJ2-6; D not resolved. The V gene lost 9 bases and the J gene lost 0 bases, with 6 bases spanning the gap. The CDR3 is made up of 13 amino acids. The germline CDR1 and CDR2 sequences are LNHDA and SQIVND (reference sequence). DNA for the CDR3: TGTGCCAGCCGTTCCTCTGGGGCCAACGTCCTGACTTTC. Translated: CASRSSGANVLTF.

As regards this clone: The conserved closing phenylalanine or tryptophan is absent in this CDR3, likely reflecting a read error. V and J are TRBV28 and TRBJ1-6; D not resolved. Germline V gives CDR1 MDHEN, CDR2 SYDVKM. The CDR3 length is 13 residues. V gave up 5 bases and J gave up 7 bases, with 9 bases separating them. Here the CDR3 reads CASSRTGNSPLHL. The DNA of the CDR3 is TGTGCCAGCAGTCGGACCGGGAATTCACCCCTCCACCTT.

The CDR3 is CASSLAREASGYEQYF. The CDR3 DNA sequence: TGTGCCAGCAGCTTAGCCAGGGAGGCTAGCGGTTACGAGCAGTACTTC. V gene TRBV7-9 combines with J gene TRBJ2-5; TRBD2 matches 7 bases. The J call may be faulty, since TRBJ2-7 better matches the DNA end. The CDR3 has 16 residues. Germline V gene lookup returns CDR1 SEHNR and CDR2 FQNEAQ (reference sequence).

The table lists this clone with a few counts. CDR3 amino acids: CAIRSSGGQPYEQYF. In nucleotides, the CDR3 is TGTGCCATCAGATCTAGCGGGGGGCAGCCCTACGAGCAGTACTTC. The chain is built from TRBV10-3 and TRBJ2-7; TRBD2 aligns across 11 bases. In germline, CDR1 is ENHRY, CDR2 SYGVKD. The J segment lost 2 bases and the V segment lost 6 bases, leaving 6 bases of the junction unmatched. The CDR3 is made up of 15 amino acids.

This clone was found a few times. The chain carries TRBV6-5 and TRBJ1-3; D not certain. The germline gives CDR1 MNHEY, CDR2 SVGAGI. There are 15 residues in the CDR3. Trimming stripped 6 bases from V and 1 base from J, with 13 bases between. The CDR3 spells CASSLRGPSGNTIYF. CDR3 coding DNA: TGTGCCAGCAGCCTACGCGGCCCATCTGGAAACACCATATATTTT.

V is TRBV5-4 and J is TRBJ2-7; D ambiguous. This CDR3 contains 13 residues. CDR1 is SGHNT and CDR2 is YYREEE in the germline V gene (reference sequence). V was pared by 10 bases and J by 5 bases, with 19 bases between. CDR3 in DNA: TGTGCCTTTAGAGTAGACCCTCGGGACGAGCAGTACTTC. It is translated as CAFRVDPRDEQYF.

This chain joins TRBV7-9 and TRBJ2-7; possible D gene TRBD1, 5 bases. The V gene lost 5 bases and the J gene lost 2 bases, with 7 bases spanning the gap. The CDR3 consists of 12 residues. Germline CDR1 reads SEHNR; CDR2 reads FQNEAQ (reference sequence). The CDR3: CASSRQPYEQYF. The DNA for the CDR3 is TGTGCCAGCAGCCGACAGCCCTACGAGCAGTACTTC.

This chain connects TRBV19 to TRBJ1-5, with D perhaps matching TRBD1 (6 bases). With 3 bases removed from V and 7 bases from J, the gap between germline ends came to 13 bases. The CDR3 length is 14 residues. Germline V gene sequence: CDR1 LNHDA, CDR2 SQIVND (reference sequence). The CDR3 nucleotides are TGTGCCAGTAGTATCCAGGGGCTGGGACAGCCCCAGCATTTT. Translated, it gives CASSIQGLGQPQHF. The whole variable domain, remainder taken from reference TRBV19 and TRBJ1-5, is DGGITQSPKYLFRKEGQNVTLSCEQNLNHDAMYWYRQDPGQGLRLIYYSQIVNDFQKGDIAEGYSVSREKKESFPLTVTSAQKNPTAFYLCASSIQGLGQPQHFGDGTRLSIL.

The chain employs TRBV5-4 and TRBJ1-2, with D perhaps TRBD1 (5 bases). Germline CDR1 reads SGHNT; CDR2 reads YYREEE (reference sequence). The CDR3 covers 15 residues. V lost 4 bases to trimming and J lost 3 bases, with 16 bases between them. The CDR3 is CASSPRTGGDYGYTF. CDR3 in DNA: TGTGCCAGCAGCCCCCGAACGGGGGGGGACTATGGCTACACCTTC.

The chain recombines TRBV27 with TRBJ2-1, with 9 bases lining up with TRBD2. V lost 0 bases and J lost 2; bases outside the gene matches: 2. Germline loops: CDR1 MNHEY, CDR2 SMNVEV (reference sequence). There are 16 residues in the CDR3. The CDR3 spells CASSLSGGGAYNEQFF. Here the CDR3 DNA reads TGTGCCAGCAGTTTATCCGGCGGGGGGGCCTACAATGAGCAGTTCTTC.

This rearrangement joins TRBV5-5 to TRBJ1-6, with 7 bases that match TRBD1. The length of the CDR3 is 15 residues. Germline CDR1 reads SGHKS; CDR2 reads YYEKEE (reference sequence). Trimming at V came to 4 bases and at J to 11 bases, leaving 12 bases not matched to a gene. The CDR3 region is CASSVGGQGEAPLHF. For the CDR3, the DNA is TGTGCCAGCAGCGTGGGGGGGCAGGGGGAAGCACCCCTCCACTTT.